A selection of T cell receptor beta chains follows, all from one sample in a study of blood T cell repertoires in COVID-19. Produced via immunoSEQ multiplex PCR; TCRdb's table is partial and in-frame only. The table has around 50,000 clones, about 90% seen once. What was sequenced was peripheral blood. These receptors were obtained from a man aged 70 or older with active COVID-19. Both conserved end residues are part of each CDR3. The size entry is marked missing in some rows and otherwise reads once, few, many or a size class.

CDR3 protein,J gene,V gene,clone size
CASSDPDRGTYEQYF,TRBJ2-7,TRBV9,NA
CASSVGGSVSYEQYF,TRBJ2-7,TRBV9,NA
CASSVGRNTYNEQFF,TRBJ2-1,TRBV9,NA
CASSPKGDRGIGTEAFF,TRBJ1-1,TRBV5-1,once
CASSQTGLNEKLFF,TRBJ1-4,TRBV3-1/TRBV3-2,NA
CASRARGSYNEQFF,TRBJ2-1,TRBV5-1,NA
CASSLDGGSNQPQHF,TRBJ1-5,TRBV5-1,few
CASSLNDEQFF,TRBJ2-1,TRBV7-9,NA
CASSASKGGQGVNYGYTF,TRBJ1-2,TRBV9,NA
CASSGLRGLDGYTF,TRBJ1-2,TRBV5-6,NA
CASSLTGSQETQYF,TRBJ2-5,TRBV5-1,NA
CAWSRGAAGTTDTQYF,TRBJ2-3,TRBV30,NA
CASSLISLEQYF,TRBJ2-7,TRBV7-9,once
CASGDRVGETQYF,TRBJ2-5,TRBV2,NA
CASSLDPYNEQFF,TRBJ2-1,TRBV6-5,NA
CASSQDNWKKVQYTQYF,TRBJ2-3,TRBV3-1/TRBV3-2,NA
CASSYSYRYTEAFF,TRBJ1-1,TRBV6-5,once
CASSPTSGGQETQYF,TRBJ2-5,TRBV3-1/TRBV3-2,NA
CASSPGQGRYEQYF,TRBJ2-7,TRBV6-5,NA
CASSYSWRLLALTF,TRBJ1-2,TRBV6-5,NA
CASSQTNVTPLHF,TRBJ1-6,TRBV3-1/TRBV3-2,few
CASSRRWRQRNTEAFF,TRBJ1-1,TRBV28,NA
CASSLGGRGNEKLFF,TRBJ1-4,TRBV28,NA
CASRPASGAWDTQYF,TRBJ2-3,TRBV9,NA
CASSELTGTNEQFF,TRBJ2-1,TRBV6-1,NA
CASSDQGLAGRNEQFF,TRBJ2-1,TRBV10-1,NA
CAWGGKKGTGGYEQYF,TRBJ2-7,TRBV30,NA